The present T cell receptor (beta chain) was sequenced within a study of blood T cells in healthy people across ages. There were healthy Caucasian individuals from Russia, aged 6 to 90, serving as donors. A sample-barcoded 5' primer and a J-beta primer mix were used in a second PCR of roughly 7 to 11 cycles. Each CDR3 protein gets one entry after TCRdb re-called the 5' RACE reads with MiXCR. Of roughly 1.7 million distinct CDR3 sequences in the sample, about 32% are singletons; the top ten hold approximately 10%. The CDR3 has 14 residues. CDR1 and CDR2 (germline): SGHDT, YYEEEE. Between the trimmed V and J ends, which lost 2 bases and 4 bases, there was a span of 11 bases.

This receptor was taken from a young woman in good health. Material: blood. The chain links TRBV5-6 to TRBJ2-3; D is undetermined. CDR3 coding DNA: TGTGCCAGCAGCTTAGTTATGAAGGCAGATACGCAGTATTTT. It specifies CASSLVMKADTQYF.